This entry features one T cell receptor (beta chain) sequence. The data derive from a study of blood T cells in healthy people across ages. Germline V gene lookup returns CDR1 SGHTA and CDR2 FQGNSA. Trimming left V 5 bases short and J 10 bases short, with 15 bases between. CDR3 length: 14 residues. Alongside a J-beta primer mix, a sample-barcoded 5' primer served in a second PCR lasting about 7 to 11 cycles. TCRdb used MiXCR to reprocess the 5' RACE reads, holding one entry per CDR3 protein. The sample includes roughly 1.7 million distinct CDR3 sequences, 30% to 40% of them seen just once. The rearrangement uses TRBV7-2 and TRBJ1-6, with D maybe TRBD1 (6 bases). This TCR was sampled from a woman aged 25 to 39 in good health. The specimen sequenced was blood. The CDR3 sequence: CASSNTNRVSPLHF. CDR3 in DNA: TGTGCCAGCAGCAATACCAACAGGGTGTCACCCCTCCACTTT. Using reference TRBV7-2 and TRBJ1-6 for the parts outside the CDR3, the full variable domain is GAGVSQSPSNKVTEKGKDVELRCDPISGHTALYWYRQSLGQGLEFLIYFQGNSAPDKSGLPSDRFSAERTGGSVSTLTIQRTQQEDSAVYLCASSNTNRVSPLHFGNGTRLTVT.